Sequencing of this T cell receptor beta chain was carried out in a study of cytomegalovirus exposure and HLA in healthy donors. Note on this clone: Its cognate antigen is unknown.

With 60 Vbeta and 13 Jbeta primers, the PCR was carried out. Profiled with immunoSEQ multiplex PCR; TCRdb holds only in-frame clones, not every one. The sample lists some 85,000 clones; roughly three quarters were seen once. Overall study results and limits: In a later analysis, productive TCRs from donors in an Asian-associated ancestry cluster reportedly carried fewer N-insertions than the cohort mean.

This CDR3 is 11 amino acids long. With 8 bases removed from V and 4 bases from J, the gap between germline ends came to 10 bases. Germline lookup yields CDR1 DFQATT and CDR2 SNEGSKA (reference sequence). The clonotype was recovered from a male donor in good health and CMV-seronegative. Sequencing was done on a sample of PBMCs. V and J are TRBV20-1 and TRBJ2-3; tentatively, D is TRBD2 (5 bases). DNA of the CDR3: TGCAGTCCGGAGGATTCAGATACGCAGTATTTT. Amino acids: CSPEDSDTQYF.